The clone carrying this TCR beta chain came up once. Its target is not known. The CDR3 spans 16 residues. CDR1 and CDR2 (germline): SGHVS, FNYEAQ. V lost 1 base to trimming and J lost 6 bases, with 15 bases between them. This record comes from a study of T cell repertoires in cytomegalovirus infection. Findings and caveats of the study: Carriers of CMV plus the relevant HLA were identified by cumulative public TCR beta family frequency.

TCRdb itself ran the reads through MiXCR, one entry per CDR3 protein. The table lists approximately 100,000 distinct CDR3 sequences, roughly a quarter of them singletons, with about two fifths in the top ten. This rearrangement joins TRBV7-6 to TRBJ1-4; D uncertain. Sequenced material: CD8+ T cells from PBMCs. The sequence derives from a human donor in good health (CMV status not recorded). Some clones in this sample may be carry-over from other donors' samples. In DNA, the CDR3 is TGTGCCAGCAGCTTAGGCCTCCGAGACACCTATGAAAAACTGTTTTTT. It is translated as CASSLGLRDTYEKLFF.